One sample yielded the 16 T cell receptor beta chains listed below, sequenced in a study of vaccination and CD4 T cells after COVID-19. Sequencing of cultured CD4+ T cell DNA used the Oncomine TCR Beta short-read assay. Investigators isolated genomic DNA from cultured CD4+ T cells. TCRdb reprocessed the PCR reads with MiXCR, giving one entry per CDR3 protein. The table records about 10,000 distinct CDR3 sequences, roughly 36% of them present only once. These receptors are not linked to any known antigen. Treatment of the sample: approximately 11-day PBMC culture with coronavirus spike peptide pools or control peptides (ViraFEST assay). Samples of CD4+ T cells were obtained from the unexposed donor before the COVID-19 pandemic (2011-2018). The sequencing sample was made of CD4+ T cells from blood, cultured in vitro. The receptors come from a human donor in good health.

The rearrangement links TRBV7-9 to TRBJ2-2; tentative D call: TRBD1 (5 bases). This CDR3 region has 17 residues. The germline V gene encodes CDR1 SEHNR and CDR2 FQNEAQ (reference sequence). With 5 bases removed from V and 5 bases from J, the gap between germline ends came to 21 bases. CDR3 DNA sequence: TGTGCCAGCAGCCCACACCTACAGGTTCGATGGACCGGGGAGCTGTTTTTT. It codes for CASSPHLQVRWTGELFF.

The rearrangement links TRBV15 to TRBJ2-3, with 11 bases fitting TRBD2. CDR3 size: 16 residues. Germline V gene lookup returns CDR1 LNHNV and CDR2 YYDKDF (reference sequence). The J segment lost 6 bases and the V segment lost 0 bases, leaving 5 bases of the junction unmatched. The CDR3 DNA reads as TGTGCCACCAGCAGAGAGGTAGCGGGAGGGTTGGATACGCAGTATTTT. It codes for CATSREVAGGLDTQYF.

The genes are TRBV19 and TRBJ1-5, with unresolved D. Between the trimmed V and J ends, which lost 4 bases and 4 bases, there was a span of 14 bases. The CDR3 runs to 15 residues. The germline CDR1 and CDR2 sequences are LNHDA and SQIVND (reference sequence). The CDR3 sequence is CASSRGVSGNQPQHF. DNA for the CDR3: TGTGCCAGTAGTAGAGGAGTTTCGGGGAATCAGCCCCAGCATTTT.

There are a few counts of this clonotype. The CDR3 coding sequence is TGTGCCAGCAGTTTCCGGCCCCGGGGGCCCACTGAAGCTTTCTTT. It translates to CASSFRPRGPTEAFF. The rearrangement uses TRBV6-5 and TRBJ1-1; the D gene is possibly TRBD1 (6 bases). V dropped 4 bases and J dropped 4 bases, with 16 bases sitting between them. CDR1 is MNHEY and CDR2 is SVGAGI in the germline V gene. The CDR3 sequence is 15 residues long.

The V call is TRBV6-4, the J call TRBJ2-2, with TRBD1 matching 10 bases. The length of the CDR3 is 15 residues. Germline V lookup: CDR1 MRHNA, CDR2 SNTAGT. After removal of 5 bases from V and 4 bases from J, the junction contained 4 bases not matched to a gene. The CDR3 loop reads CASSRQGATTGELFF. The CDR3 DNA reads TGTGCCAGCAGTCGACAGGGGGCGACCACCGGGGAGCTGTTTTTT.

The CDR3 coding sequence is TGTGCCACCAGCAGCGATGGGCATAGCTCCTACAATGAGCAGTTCTTC. This codes for CATSSDGHSSYNEQFF. V gene TRBV15 combines with J gene TRBJ2-1; D is uncertain. This CDR3 has 16 residues. The germline V gene encodes CDR1 LNHNV and CDR2 YYDKDF (reference sequence). The V end lost 3 bases, the J end lost 0 bases, and 12 bases lay between the germline ends.

This clonotype was counted only a few times. The chain recombines TRBV7-3 with TRBJ2-3; TRBD2 matches at 12 bases. Germline CDR1 and CDR2: SGHTA and FQGTGA. The V gene end was trimmed by 5 bases and the J gene end by 6 bases; junction bases not matched to a gene: 3. The CDR3 covers 14 residues. The CDR3 is CASSLAGGKDTQYF. The CDR3 bases are TGTGCCAGCAGCCTAGCGGGAGGGAAGGATACGCAGTATTTT.

The chain couples TRBV4-3 to TRBJ1-1; D remains ambiguous. This CDR3 region has 13 residues. Trimming took 0 bases from V and 3 from J, leaving 5 bases between them. CDR1 is LGHNA and CDR2 is YSLEER in the germline V gene. The CDR3 bases are TGCGCCAGCAGCCAAGAGGGGTACACTGAAGCTTTCTTT. This sequence encodes CASSQEGYTEAFF.

Notes on this clonotype: Since a much larger clone is just one base distant, this may be a read error. V gene TRBV7-2 combines with J gene TRBJ1-5; D remains ambiguous. The CDR3 is 13 residues long. Trimming stripped 5 bases from V and 6 bases from J, with 11 bases between. Germline-derived CDR1 and CDR2 are SGHTA and FQGNSA. CDR3 DNA: TGTGCCAGCAGCCTTAGGGCTATTCAGCCCCAGCATTTT. Protein: CASSLRAIQPQHF.

The genes are TRBV20-1 and TRBJ2-7; the match to TRBD1 covers 7 bases. CDR1 DFQATT and CDR2 SNEGSKA come from the germline V gene (reference sequence). V shed 8 bases, J shed 3 bases, and the junction held 7 bases outside the gene matches. The CDR3 extends over 12 amino acids. CDR3 residues: CSSGTDLYEQYF. Written as DNA, the CDR3 is TGCAGTTCCGGGACAGATCTCTACGAGCAGTACTTC.

This clonotype is a singleton in its sample. An end of the junction does not agree with germline; a read error may underlie this. CDR3 loop: CASSEPRTGDTGELFF. CDR3 sequence (DNA): TGTGCCAGCAGCGAGCCGAGGACAGGGGACACCGGGGAGTTGTTTTTT. The V call is TRBV9, the J call TRBJ2-2; 9 positions match TRBD1. The germline V gene encodes CDR1 SGDLS and CDR2 YYNGEE. This CDR3 comprises 16 residues.

The DNA of the CDR3 is TGTGCCAGCACCCCTCGGGGGGTATTAAGGACTAGCGGGTGGGCCTCTATCTACAATGAGCAGTTCTTC. Translated: CASTPRGVLRTSGWASIYNEQFF. The chain links TRBV27 to TRBJ2-1; 11 bases fit TRBD2. Germline trimming cut 7 bases from V and 3 bases from J; bases unmatched to any gene: 29. Germline CDR1 is MNHEY and CDR2 is SMNVEV (reference sequence). The CDR3 has 23 residues.

The gene calls are TRBV5-1 and TRBJ2-5; maybe TRBD2 (6 bases). Germline CDR1 SGHRS, CDR2 YFSETQ. Trimming removed 0 bases from V and 3 bases from J, with 6 bases in between. The CDR3 loop spans 13 amino acids. DNA for the CDR3: TGCGCCAGCAGCTTGGGGGGGGAAGAGACCCAGTACTTC. Its protein is CASSLGGEETQYF. Full variable domain (missing parts from reference TRBV5-1 and TRBJ2-5): KAGVTQTPRYLIKTRGQQVTLSCSPISGHRSVSWYQQTPGQGLQFLFEYFSETQRNKGNFPGRFSGRQFSNSRSEMNVSTLELGDSALYLCASSLGGEETQYFGPGTRLLVL.

This sequence joins TRBV18 and TRBJ2-5; D might be TRBD2 (6 bases). CDR1 is KGHSH, CDR2 LQKENI, per germline. The CDR3 totals 15 residues. Trimming took off 6 bases at V and 4 bases at J, with 18 bases between the two ends. The CDR3 region has the DNA TGTGCCAGCTCCCAAGGCGGGGCGGACACAGAGACCCAGTACTTC. Amino acid sequence: CASSQGGADTETQYF. Full variable domain (outside the CDR3, taken from reference TRBV18 and TRBJ2-5): NAGVMQNPRHLVRRRGQEARLRCSPMKGHSHVYWYRQLPEEGLKFMVYLQKENIIDESGMPKERFSAEFPKEGPSILRIQQVVRGDSAAYFCASSQGGADTETQYFGPGTRLLVL.

This chain links TRBV20-1 with TRBJ2-3, with D unclear. The V and J ends lost 4 bases and 2 bases respectively, with 16 bases between them. The germline V gene has CDR1 DFQATT and CDR2 SNEGSKA (reference sequence). There are 15 residues in the CDR3. The CDR3 nucleotides read TGCAGTGCTACCGACTCTCGTAGGAACACAGATACGCAGTATTTT. It specifies CSATDSRRNTDTQYF.

This rearrangement joins TRBV7-2 to TRBJ2-1; D is unresolved. CDR3 length: 14 amino acids. Germline V CDR1 and CDR2: SGHTA, FQGNSA. Trimming cost V 5 bases and J 5 bases, with 13 bases left between them. Here the CDR3 DNA reads TGTGCCAGCAGCCCGAAGACATCGGACAATGAGCAGTTCTTC. Translating gives CASSPKTSDNEQFF.